This T cell receptor (beta chain) was obtained from a study of radiotherapy plus CTLA-4 blockade in lung cancer. About this clone itself: The antigen is unknown.

Study-wide findings and caveats: An expansion of tumor-derived TCR clones occurred in blood after radiotherapy plus ipilimumab.

Assay used: immunoSEQ multiplex PCR; TCRdb lists only in-frame clones, some missing. The repertoire holds around 130,000 clones, with about nine tenths as singletons. CDR1 MNHNS and CDR2 SASEGT come from the germline V gene. The germline V and J ends were trimmed by 4 bases and 5 bases, with 11 bases remaining between them. CDR3 length equals 13 residues. Participants had chemo-refractory metastatic non-small-cell lung cancer and were treated with focal radiation plus ipilimumab CTLA-4 blockade. The source is a human donor with non-small cell lung cancer that progressed on radiotherapy plus ipilimumab. The material was peripheral blood, obtained from a patient treated with radiotherapy plus ipilimumab. The chain combines TRBV6-1 with TRBJ1-1; a weak D match, TRBD1 (5 bases). CDR3 DNA sequence: TGTGCCAGCAGTGTAGGGGTAGGAACTGAAGCTTTCTTT. Translating it yields CASSVGVGTEAFF.